A selection of T cell receptor beta chains follows, all from one sample in a study of CD4 T cells in relation to SARS-CoV-2 and coronaviruses. Data came from immunoSEQ multiplex PCR; TCRdb stores just in-frame clones and leaves some out. The sample holds about 60,000 clones, around 92% seen once. Sequenced: naive CD4+ T cells from PBMCs. The source of these receptors is an adult with COVID-19. Each CDR3 is given with its conserved first and last residue. D genes are given only for firm matches. Only some rows state a clone size, as once, few, many or a class for expanded clones.

>TRBJ2-7|TRBV10-3|TRBD1|NA
TGTGCCACAGGGGACAGGTGGGACGAGCAGTACTTC
CATGDRWDEQYF
>TRBJ1-1|TRBV30|NA|NA
TGTGCCTGGAACCGACCGGGGACTGAAGCTTTCTTT
CAWNRPGTEAFF
>TRBJ1-1|TRBV6-5|TRBD1|NA
TGTGCCACCTCGACAGGGGGGGAGAGCACTGAAGCTTTCTTT
CATSTGGESTEAFF
>TRBJ2-3|TRBV7-2|NA|NA
TGTGCCAGCAGCTTAATTCTTCTAACAGATACGCAGTATTTT
CASSLILLTDTQYF
>TRBJ2-1|TRBV7-2|TRBD2|NA
TGTGCCAGCAGCAAACTAGCGGGGGCCTACAATGAGCAGTTCTTC
CASSKLAGAYNEQFF
>TRBJ1-2|TRBV6-5|TRBD1|NA
TGTGCCAGCAGTTACTCAAGGGGGCTTACCTATGGCTACACCTTC
CASSYSRGLTYGYTF
>TRBJ2-7|TRBV5-4|NA|NA
TGTGCCAGCAGCAGCCGGGACGGAGCCTACGAGCAGTACTTC
CASSSRDGAYEQYF
>TRBJ2-3|TRBV27|NA|NA
TGTGCCAGCAAAAGCGGTCCAGATACGCAGTATTTT
CASKSGPDTQYF
>TRBJ2-7|TRBV12-5|TRBD2|NA
TGTGCTAGTGGGGGGCGGCTAGCGGGAGTCTTTTGTCATCCCGAGCAGTACTTC
CASGGRLAGVFCHPEQYF
>TRBJ2-7|TRBV7-9|TRBD2|few
TGTGCCAGCACCACTAGCGGGGACCTCGAGCAGTACTTC
CASTTSGDLEQYF
>TRBJ1-2|TRBV10-3|TRBD1|NA
TGTGCCATCAGTGGGAGGGACAGGGGGAACTATGGCTACACCTTC
CAISGRDRGNYGYTF
>TRBJ1-6|TRBV27|TRBD1|NA
TGTGCCAGCAGTTGGGACAGCGGGCGGAATTCACCCCTCCACTTT
CASSWDSGRNSPLHF
>TRBJ1-4|TRBV4-1|TRBD1|NA
TGCGCCAGCAGCCAATTCAACAGGGGGCCCTACTCTAATGAAAAACTGTTTTTT
CASSQFNRGPYSNEKLFF
>TRBJ2-7|TRBV28|NA|NA
TGTGCCAGCAGTATTTCGCAGGGGTGGGAGCAGTACTTC
CASSISQGWEQYF
>TRBJ2-5|TRBV27|NA|NA
TGTGCCAGCAGTTTATCCGGGACAAACCAAGAGACCCAGTACTTC
CASSLSGTNQETQYF
>TRBJ2-7|TRBV11-2|NA|once
TGTGCCAGCAGCCTAGAAAGGGGCCGGGAGCAGTACTTC
CASSLERGREQYF
>TRBJ1-2|TRBV15|NA|NA
TGTGCCACCAGCAGGGCCCTTAACTATGGCTACACCTTC
CATSRALNYGYTF